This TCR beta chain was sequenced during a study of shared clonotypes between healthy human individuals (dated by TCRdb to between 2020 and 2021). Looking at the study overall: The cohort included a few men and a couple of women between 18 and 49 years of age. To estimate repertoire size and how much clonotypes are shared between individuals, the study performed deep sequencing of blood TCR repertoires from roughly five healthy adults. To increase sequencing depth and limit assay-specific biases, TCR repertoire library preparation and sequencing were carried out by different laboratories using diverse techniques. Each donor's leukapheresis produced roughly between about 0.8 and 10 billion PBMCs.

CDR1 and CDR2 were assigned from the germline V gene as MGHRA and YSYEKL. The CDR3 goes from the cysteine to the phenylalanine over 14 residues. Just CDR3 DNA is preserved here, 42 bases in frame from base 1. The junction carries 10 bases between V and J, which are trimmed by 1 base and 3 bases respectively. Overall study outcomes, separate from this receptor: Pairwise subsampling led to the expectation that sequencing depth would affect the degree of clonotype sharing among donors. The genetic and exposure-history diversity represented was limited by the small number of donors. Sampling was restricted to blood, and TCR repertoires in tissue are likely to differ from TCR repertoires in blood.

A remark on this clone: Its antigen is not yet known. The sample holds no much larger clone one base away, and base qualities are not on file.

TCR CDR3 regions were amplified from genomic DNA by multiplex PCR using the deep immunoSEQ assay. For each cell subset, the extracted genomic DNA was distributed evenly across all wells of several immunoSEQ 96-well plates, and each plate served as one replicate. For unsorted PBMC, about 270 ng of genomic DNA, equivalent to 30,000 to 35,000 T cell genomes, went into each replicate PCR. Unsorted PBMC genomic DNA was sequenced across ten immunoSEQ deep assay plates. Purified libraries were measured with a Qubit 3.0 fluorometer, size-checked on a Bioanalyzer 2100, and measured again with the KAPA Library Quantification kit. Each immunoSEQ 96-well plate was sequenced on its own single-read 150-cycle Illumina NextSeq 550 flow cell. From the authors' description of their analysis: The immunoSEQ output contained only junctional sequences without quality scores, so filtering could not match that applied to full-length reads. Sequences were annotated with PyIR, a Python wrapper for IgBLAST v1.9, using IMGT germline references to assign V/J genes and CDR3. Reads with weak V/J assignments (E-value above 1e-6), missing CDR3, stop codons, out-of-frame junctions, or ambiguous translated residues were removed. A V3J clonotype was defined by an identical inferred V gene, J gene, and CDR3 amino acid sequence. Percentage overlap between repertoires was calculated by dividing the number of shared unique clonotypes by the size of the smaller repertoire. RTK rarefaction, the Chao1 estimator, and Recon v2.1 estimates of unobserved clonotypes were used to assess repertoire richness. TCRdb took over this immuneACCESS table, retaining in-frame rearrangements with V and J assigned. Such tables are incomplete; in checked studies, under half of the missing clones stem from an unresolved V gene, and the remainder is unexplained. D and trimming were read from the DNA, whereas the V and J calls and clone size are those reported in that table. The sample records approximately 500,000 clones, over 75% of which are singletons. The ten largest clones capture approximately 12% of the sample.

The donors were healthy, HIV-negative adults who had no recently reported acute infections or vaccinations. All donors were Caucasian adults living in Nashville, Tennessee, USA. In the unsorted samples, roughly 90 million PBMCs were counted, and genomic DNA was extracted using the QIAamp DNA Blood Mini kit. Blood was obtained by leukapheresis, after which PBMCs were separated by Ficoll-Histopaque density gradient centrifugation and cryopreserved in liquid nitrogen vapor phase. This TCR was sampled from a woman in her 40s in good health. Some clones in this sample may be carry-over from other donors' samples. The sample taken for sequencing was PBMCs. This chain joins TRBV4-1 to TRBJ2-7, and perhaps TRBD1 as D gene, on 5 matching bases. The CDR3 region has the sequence CASSQGQNFYEQYF. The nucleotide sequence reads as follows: TGCGCCAGCAGCCAAGGACAGAACTTCTACGAGCAGTACTTC.